The clone carrying this TCR beta chain was seen many times. This entry belongs to a study of response to subunit inactivated influenza vaccine. The length of the CDR3 is 16 residues. From germline, CDR1 is SQVTM and CDR2 ANQGSEA. V shed 4 bases, J shed 1 base, and the junction held 11 bases outside the gene matches. One entry per CDR3 protein results from TCRdb running MiXCR on the RT-PCR reads. The sample carries roughly 650,000 distinct CDR3 sequences, 14% recorded once. The clonotype originates from a man aged 45 to 65 who received an inactivated influenza vaccine. The sample was PBMCs from blood, taken roughly 15 days before vaccination. This chain links TRBV29-1 with TRBJ2-3, with 7 bases lining up with TRBD1. The CDR3 here is CSVVFSGQARTDTQYF. CDR3 nucleotides: TGCAGCGTTGTTTTTTCTGGACAGGCACGCACAGATACGCAGTATTTT.